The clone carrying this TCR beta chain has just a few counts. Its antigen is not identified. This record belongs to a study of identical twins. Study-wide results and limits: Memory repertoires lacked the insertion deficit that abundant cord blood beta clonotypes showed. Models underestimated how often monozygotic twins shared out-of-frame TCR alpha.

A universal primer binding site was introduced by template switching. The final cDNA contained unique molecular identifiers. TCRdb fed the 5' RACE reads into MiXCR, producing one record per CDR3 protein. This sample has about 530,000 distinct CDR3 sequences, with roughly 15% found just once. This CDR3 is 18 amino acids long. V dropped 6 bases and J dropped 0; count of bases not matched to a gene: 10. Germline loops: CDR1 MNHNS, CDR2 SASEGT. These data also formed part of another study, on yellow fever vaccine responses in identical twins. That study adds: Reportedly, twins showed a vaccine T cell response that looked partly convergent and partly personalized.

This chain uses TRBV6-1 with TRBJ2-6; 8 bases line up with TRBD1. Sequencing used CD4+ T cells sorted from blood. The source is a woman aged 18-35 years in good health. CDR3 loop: CASSNPGTGVSGANVLTF. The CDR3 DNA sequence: TGTGCCAGCAGCAACCCCGGGACAGGTGTCTCTGGGGCCAACGTCCTGACTTTC.